The 2 T cell receptor beta chains listed next were all sequenced from one sample in a study of T cell repertoires in cytomegalovirus infection. Each CDR3 protein is one row after TCRdb ran MiXCR on the reads. Of about 890,000 distinct CDR3 sequences listed, 25% to 40% were seen once; the top ten hold around 15%. These receptors lack a known antigen. Sequenced material: cultured CD8+ T cells from PBMCs, taken from culture after CMV antigen stimulation. These receptors all stem from a human donor in good health (CMV status not recorded). Some clones in this sample may be carry-over from other donors' samples.

The DNA of the CDR3 is TGTGCCAGCAGCTTATTTAGGGGTGAGCAGTTCTTC. Its translation is CASSLFRGEQFF. The chain links TRBV7-8 to TRBJ2-1, with D possibly matching TRBD1 (5 bases). Trimming left V 2 bases short and J 9 bases short, with 8 bases between. This CDR3 spans 12 amino acids. From germline, CDR1 is SGHVS and CDR2 FQNEAQ.

The V and J genes are TRBV6-5 and TRBJ1-4; D is possibly TRBD1 (5 bases). The germline V and J ends were trimmed by 2 bases and 1 base, with 5 bases remaining between them. The germline V gene encodes CDR1 MNHEY and CDR2 SVGAGI. This CDR3 contains 14 residues. CDR3 residues: CASSYRGTNEKLFF. The DNA for the CDR3 is TGTGCCAGCAGTTACAGGGGAACTAATGAAAAACTGTTTTTT.